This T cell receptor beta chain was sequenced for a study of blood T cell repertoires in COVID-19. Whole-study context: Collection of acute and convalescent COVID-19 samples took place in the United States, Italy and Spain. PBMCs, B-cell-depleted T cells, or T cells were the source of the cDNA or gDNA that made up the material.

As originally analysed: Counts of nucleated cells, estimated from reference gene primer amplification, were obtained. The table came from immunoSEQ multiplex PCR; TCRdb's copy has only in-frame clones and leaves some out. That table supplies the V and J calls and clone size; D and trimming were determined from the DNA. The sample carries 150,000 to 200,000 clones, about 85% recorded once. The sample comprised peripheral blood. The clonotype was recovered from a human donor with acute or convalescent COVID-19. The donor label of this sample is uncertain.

The DNA of the CDR3 is TGTGCCGTTCGAACAGGGGGCGCATTAGTGAACACTGAAGCTTTCTTT. Its protein product is CAVRTGGALVNTEAFF. This rearrangement joins TRBV21-1 to TRBJ1-1; the table's TRBD1 call for D was not verified on the DNA. TRBV21-1 is given as a pseudogene. The CDR3 runs to 16 residues.